The clone carrying this T cell receptor (beta chain) was observed many times. The data originate from a study of T cells of healthy individuals. The CDR3 is 16 amino acids. Trimming cost V 0 bases and J 4 bases, with 18 bases left between them. Germline loops: CDR1 SQVTM, CDR2 ANQGSEA. TCRdb itself ran the 5' RACE reads through MiXCR, one entry per CDR3 protein. This repertoire shows approximately 89,000 distinct CDR3 sequences, approximately 4.8% found once; its top ten account for about 7.5%. The receptor was derived from a female donor in good health. The genes are TRBV29-1 and TRBJ1-2, with D tentatively TRBD1 (5 bases). CDR3 in DNA: TGCAGCGTTGAAGATTTTGCGGGCAGGGCCCTCTATGGCTACACCTTC. As protein: CSVEDFAGRALYGYTF.